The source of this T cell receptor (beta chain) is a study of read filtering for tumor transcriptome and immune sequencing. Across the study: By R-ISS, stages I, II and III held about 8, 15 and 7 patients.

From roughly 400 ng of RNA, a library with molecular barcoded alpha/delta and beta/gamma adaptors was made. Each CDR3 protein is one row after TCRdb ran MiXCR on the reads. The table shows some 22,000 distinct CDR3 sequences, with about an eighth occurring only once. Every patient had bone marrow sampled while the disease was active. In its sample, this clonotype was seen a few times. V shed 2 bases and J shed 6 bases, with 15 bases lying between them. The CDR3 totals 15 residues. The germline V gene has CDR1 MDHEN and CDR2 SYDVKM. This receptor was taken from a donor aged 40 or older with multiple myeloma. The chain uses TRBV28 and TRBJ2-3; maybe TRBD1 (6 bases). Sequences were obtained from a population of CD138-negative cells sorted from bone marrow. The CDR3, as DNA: TGTGCCAGCAGTTTACTGGCGAGACAGGTGGATACGCAGTATTTT. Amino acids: CASSLLARQVDTQYF.